Presented here are 32 T cell receptor beta chains from one specimen sequenced in a study of blood T cell repertoires in COVID-19 (dated by TCRdb to between 2020 and 2021). Library preparation used the immunoSEQ multiplex PCR assay. The immuneACCESS repertoire file appears here via TCRdb, limited to in-frame rearrangements. These files lack a portion of the clones; in checked studies, under half of the deficit traces to unresolved V genes, and the cause of the others is not known. The table for this sample lists 210,000 or so clones; about 88% of them were counted only once. The biggest ten clones account for approximately 2.6% of the sample. The specimen was peripheral blood. The receptors stem from a woman between 55 and 75 years old with acute or convalescent COVID-19.

The chain recombines TRBV5-1 with TRBJ2-7, with 12 bases aligning to TRBD2. Germline V gene data show CDR1 as SGHRS and CDR2 as YFSETQ. This CDR3 spans 15 amino acids. V shed 4 bases and J 6 bases; nucleotides not matched to a gene: 8. The CDR3 loop reads CASSPSSGGAGEQYF. In nucleotides, the CDR3 is TGCGCCAGCAGCCCCTCTAGCGGGGGGGCCGGCGAGCAGTACTTC.

V and J are TRBV28 and TRBJ2-5; 8 bases align to TRBD1. The CDR3 has 15 residues. V lost 6 bases, J lost 5 bases, and 11 bases stayed unmatched. CDR1 and CDR2 (germline): MDHEN, SYDVKM. CDR3 amino acids: CASRSGQGSMETQYF. The CDR3 DNA reads TGTGCCAGCAGATCCGGACAGGGAAGTATGGAGACCCAGTACTTC. The whole variable domain, filled in from reference TRBV28 and TRBJ2-5, reads DVKVTQSSRYLVKRTGEKVFLECVQDMDHENMFWYRQDPGLGLRLIYFSYDVKMKEKGDIPEGYSVSREKKERFSLILESASTNQTSMYLCASRSGQGSMETQYFGPGTRLLVL.

This sequence joins TRBV3-1 (or the pseudogene TRBV3-2) and TRBJ2-7, with 10 positions matching TRBD2. CDR1 is LGHDT and CDR2 is YNNKEL in the germline V gene (reference sequence). The CDR3 spans 18 residues. The trim removed 3 bases at V and 2 bases at J, leaving 13 bases unmatched. The CDR3 sequence: CASSQGTSDELMAYEQYF. CDR3 coding DNA: TGTGCCAGCAGCCAGGGGACTAGCGACGAGTTAATGGCCTACGAGCAGTACTTC.

The rearrangement links TRBV12-3 or TRBV12-4 to TRBJ1-5, with D unclear. With 9 bases removed from V and 3 bases from J, the gap between germline ends came to 9 bases. The length of the CDR3 is 12 residues. The DNA for the CDR3 is TGTGCCAGTGCAGGTTACAATCAGCCCCAGCATTTT. Protein sequence: CASAGYNQPQHF.

The chain employs TRBV7-3 and TRBJ2-7; perhaps TRBD1 as D (6 bases). Germline V gene sequence: CDR1 SGHTA, CDR2 FQGTGA. V lost 5 bases to trimming and J lost 4 bases, with 18 bases between them. The length of the CDR3 is 15 residues. CDR3 DNA sequence: TGTGCCAGCAGCATACAGGGAACCCCCGCTTACGAGCAGTACTTC. Translated, it gives CASSIQGTPAYEQYF.

This chain links TRBV5-8 with TRBJ1-2; a weak D match, TRBD1 (6 bases). The germline V gene has CDR1 SGHTS and CDR2 YDEGEE. The CDR3 contains 14 residues. V lost 1 base and J lost 4, with 11 bases in between. The CDR3 DNA reads as TGTGCCAGCAGCTTGCTGGACAGCTTCTATGGCTACACCTTC. Amino acids: CASSLLDSFYGYTF.

V and J are TRBV5-4 and TRBJ1-3, with unresolved D. The CDR3 has 15 amino acids. Germline CDR1 SGHNT, CDR2 YYREEE (reference sequence). For the CDR3, the DNA is TGTGCGACCTCATCGGACTCGCGCTCTGGAAACACCATATATTTT. It encodes CATSSDSRSGNTIYF.

The rearrangement links TRBV24-1 to TRBJ1-4, with 9 positions matching TRBD1. Germline V lookup: CDR1 KGHDR, CDR2 SFDVKD. With 6 bases clipped from V and 3 bases from J, the junction kept 13 bases outside the gene matches. CDR3 size: 18 residues. CDR3 in DNA: TGTGCCACCAGTCCCCCGAAACAGGGGGCGCGTTCTAATGAAAAACTGTTTTTT. Translating gives CATSPPKQGARSNEKLFF.

The J gene is TRBJ2-3, the V gene TRBV29-1; possibly TRBD1 for D (7 bases). Trimming removed 4 bases at V and 6 bases at J, with 11 bases between. Germline lookup yields CDR1 SQVTM and CDR2 ANQGSEA. CDR3 length: 12 residues. The CDR3 loop reads CSVVPGGDTQYF. For the CDR3, the DNA is TGCAGCGTTGTCCCAGGGGGGGATACGCAGTATTTT.

V usage is TRBV15 and J usage is TRBJ2-5; D is ambiguous. Germline CDR1 reads LNHNV; CDR2 reads YYDKDF (reference sequence). The CDR3 is 14 amino acids. The V gene lost 1 base and the J gene lost 3 bases, with 9 bases spanning the gap. The CDR3 nucleotides read TGTGCCACCAGCAGAGGGCAGCGCGAAGAGACCCAGTACTTC. Protein: CATSRGQREETQYF.

V gene TRBV5-1 combines with J gene TRBJ1-2, with TRBD1 matching over 7 bases. CDR1 SGHRS and CDR2 YFSETQ come from the germline V gene. The CDR3 has 14 amino acids. Trimming cost V 3 bases and J 4 bases; bases outside gene matches: 6. CDR3 DNA sequence: TGCGCCAGCAGCTGGGACAGACTAGTCTATGGCTACACCTTC. Translation gives CASSWDRLVYGYTF.

The chain joins TRBV2 to TRBJ2-5; D may be TRBD2 (5 bases). This CDR3 comprises 14 residues. Germline V gives CDR1 SNHLY, CDR2 FYNNEI. V shed 4 bases and J shed 5 bases, with 14 bases lying between them. CDR3 in DNA: TGTGCCAGCAGTGGCGGGTCCCCGCCGGAGACCCAGTACTTC. This sequence encodes CASSGGSPPETQYF.

V and J are TRBV7-2 and TRBJ2-2; the D gene is possibly TRBD1 (5 bases). CDR3 length equals 14 residues. Germline V gives CDR1 SGHTA, CDR2 FQGNSA. V was cut by 2 bases and J by 5 bases, with 9 bases left in between. The CDR3 loop is CASSLQGYTGELFF. CDR3 DNA sequence: TGTGCCAGCAGCTTACAGGGTTATACCGGGGAGCTGTTTTTT.

This chain links TRBV11-1 with TRBJ1-1, with 8 bases that match TRBD1. CDR3 length: 15 amino acids. V gave up 2 bases and J gave up 5 bases; unmatched junction bases: 7. Germline loops: CDR1 SGHAT, CDR2 FQDESV (reference sequence). The CDR3 nucleotides are TGTGCCAGCAGCTTAAGCGACAGGGGTAGGACTGAAGCTTTCTTT. Translation gives CASSLSDRGRTEAFF.

The gene calls are TRBV29-1 and TRBJ2-6; TRBD1 agrees at 7 bases. The germline V gene encodes CDR1 SQVTM and CDR2 ANQGSEA. The CDR3 has 13 amino acids. With V trimmed by 8 bases and J by 4 bases, 5 bases remained unmatched. For the CDR3, the DNA is TGCAGCTGCGCGACAGGGGGGGCCAACGTCCTGACTTTC. Translation gives CSCATGGANVLTF.

The chain recombines TRBV6-5 with TRBJ2-2, with 7 bases matching TRBD2. The CDR3 runs 15 residues. V trimming: 8 bases; J trimming: 4 bases; junction bases outside the gene matches: 10. Germline V gene lookup returns CDR1 MNHEY and CDR2 SVGAGI. CDR3 DNA sequence: TGTGCCAGCGCTAGGACTAGGTCTTTCACCGGGGAGCTGTTTTTT. This encodes CASARTRSFTGELFF.

The V call is TRBV7-2, the J call TRBJ1-5; 9 nucleotides match TRBD1. CDR3 size: 15 residues. Trimming at V came to 5 bases and at J to 4 bases, leaving 6 bases not matched to a gene. Germline values: CDR1 SGHTA, CDR2 FQGNSA. CDR3 nucleotides: TGTGCCAGCAGCCACGGACAGGGGAGGAATCAGCCCCAGCATTTT. This translates into CASSHGQGRNQPQHF.

The V call is TRBV2, the J call TRBJ2-3, with D tentatively TRBD1 (5 bases). Looked up from germline, CDR1 is SNHLY and CDR2 is FYNNEI. With 3 bases removed from V and 1 base from J, the gap between germline ends came to 11 bases. The CDR3 contains 15 residues. CDR3: CASSDSIQGTDTQYF. CDR3 DNA sequence: TGTGCCAGCAGTGATAGTATACAGGGCACAGATACGCAGTATTTT.

This clone has just a few counts. The chain employs TRBV7-9 and TRBJ1-5, with D perhaps matching TRBD1 (6 bases). CDR3 length: 14 amino acids. Germline V CDR1 and CDR2: SEHNR, FQNEAQ (reference sequence). The germline V and J ends were trimmed by 5 bases and 4 bases, with 12 bases remaining between them. CDR3 nucleotides: TGTGCCAGCAGCCCCGGACAGAATAATCAGCCCCAGCATTTT. This codes for CASSPGQNNQPQHF.

The rearrangement joins TRBV6-2 or TRBV6-3 to TRBJ1-4, with D perhaps TRBD1 (6 bases). CDR1 is MNHEY, CDR2 SVGEGT, per germline. Between the trimmed V and J ends, which lost 0 bases and 0 bases, there was a span of 8 bases. The CDR3 totals 16 residues. Written as DNA, the CDR3 is TGTGCCAGCAGTTACTCGAGGGGGTCAACTAATGAAAAACTGTTTTTT. It codes for CASSYSRGSTNEKLFF.

The rearrangement joins TRBV2 to TRBJ1-6; weak D call: TRBD1 (5 bases). Germline lookup yields CDR1 SNHLY and CDR2 FYNNEI. The CDR3 has 14 amino acids. V was cut by 2 bases and J by 10 bases, with 12 bases left in between. CDR3 DNA: TGTGCCAGCAGTGAAATGGGAGGGACCTCACCCCTCCACTTT. Translating gives CASSEMGGTSPLHF.

This CDR3 reads CASSESGATSGYYEQYF. DNA of the CDR3: TGCGCCAGCAGTGAGTCTGGTGCGACTAGCGGGTACTACGAGCAGTACTTC. The chain recombines TRBV10-2 with TRBJ2-7, with 10 bases lining up with TRBD2. This CDR3 spans 17 amino acids. Germline CDR1 and CDR2: WSHSY and SAAADI. Trimming removed 0 bases from V and 3 bases from J; junction bases left unmatched: 8.

The genes are TRBV15 and TRBJ1-2, with unresolved D. With 0 bases removed from V and 4 bases from J, the gap between germline ends came to 9 bases. The CDR3 is 14 residues long. Germline CDR1 and CDR2: LNHNV and YYDKDF (reference sequence). As DNA, the CDR3 is TGTGCCACCAGCAGAGATCTTCGGGTCTATGGCTACACCTTC. Amino acid sequence: CATSRDLRVYGYTF.

CDR3 bases: TGTGCCAGCAGCTCTAGCCCCCAAGAGACCCAGTACTTC. It codes for CASSSSPQETQYF. The genes are TRBV7-2 and TRBJ2-5; a possible D gene is TRBD2 (5 bases). Germline lookup yields CDR1 SGHTA and CDR2 FQGNSA. The CDR3 totals 13 residues. Trimming left V 4 bases short and J 1 base short, with 7 bases between.

The chain's CDR3 is CASSLGAGVYNEQFF. In DNA form, the CDR3 reads TGTGCCAGCAGCTTGGGGGCGGGGGTCTACAATGAGCAGTTCTTC. The chain has TRBV5-8 and TRBJ2-1; 7 bases agree with TRBD2. V shed 0 bases, J shed 3 bases, and the junction held 3 bases outside the gene matches. CDR1 and CDR2 (germline): SGHTS, YDEGEE. The CDR3 consists of 15 residues. Full variable domain (rest looked up from reference TRBV5-8 and TRBJ2-1): EAGVTQSPTHLIKTRGQQATLRCSPISGHTSVYWYQQALGLGLQFLLWYDEGEERNRGNFPPRFSGRQFPNYSSELNVNALELEDSALYLCASSLGAGVYNEQFFGPGTRLTVL.

This clone occurred a few times. V is TRBV6-6 and J is TRBJ1-5, with D possibly TRBD1 on 6 matching bases. This CDR3 is built from 15 residues. Looked up from germline, CDR1 is MNHNY and CDR2 is SVGAGI (reference sequence). The V end was cut by 4 bases, the J end by 4 bases, with 14 bases between. CDR3 sequence (DNA): TGTGCCAGCAGTTCCCGGGACATTCGTAATCAGCCCCAGCATTTT. It translates to CASSSRDIRNQPQHF.

The chain is built from TRBV4-1 and TRBJ2-6; D is uncertain. The CDR3 runs to 17 residues. Between the trimmed V and J ends, which lost 0 bases and 2 bases, there was a span of 11 bases. The germline gives CDR1 MGHRA, CDR2 YSYEKL. The chain's CDR3 is CASSQDPERAGANVLTF. CDR3 DNA: TGCGCCAGCAGCCAAGATCCCGAACGGGCTGGGGCCAACGTCCTGACTTTC.

The V gene is TRBV27, the J gene TRBJ2-6; no clear D gene. Per germline, CDR1 MNHEY and CDR2 SMNVEV (reference sequence). V was cut by 6 bases and J by 0 bases, with 3 bases left in between. The CDR3 is 13 amino acids. The CDR3, as DNA: TGTGCCAGCAGGGCCTCTGGGGCCAACGTCCTGACTTTC. Residues: CASRASGANVLTF.

V is TRBV3-1 (or the pseudogene TRBV3-2) and J is TRBJ1-6; D is possibly TRBD1 (6 bases). V dropped 1 base and J dropped 14 bases, with 12 bases sitting between them. The CDR3 is 13 residues long. Per germline, CDR1 LGHDT and CDR2 YNNKEL (reference sequence). CDR3 amino acids: CASSQAGVSALHF. In DNA, the CDR3 is TGTGCCAGCAGCCAAGCAGGGGTTTCGGCCCTCCACTTT.

V gene TRBV28 combines with J gene TRBJ1-6, with 7 bases identical to TRBD1. V gave up 6 bases and J gave up 10 bases; unmatched junction bases: 12. The germline CDR1 and CDR2 sequences are MDHEN and SYDVKM. The CDR3 contains 15 residues. The CDR3 sequence: CASSRDRVFLSPLHF. The CDR3 DNA is TGTGCCAGCAGCCGCGACAGGGTATTTCTCTCACCCCTCCACTTT.

V gene TRBV4-2 combines with J gene TRBJ2-1; D might be TRBD2 (6 bases). In germline, CDR1 is LGHNA, CDR2 YNFKEQ. Trimming removed 4 bases at V and 4 bases at J, with 14 bases between. This CDR3 region has 15 residues. CDR3 sequence (DNA): TGTGCCAGCAGCCGGATGGCGGGGAAATACAATGAGCAGTTCTTC. The encoded protein is CASSRMAGKYNEQFF.

The genes are TRBV11-2 and TRBJ1-4, with 7 bases aligning to TRBD1. The CDR3 is 15 amino acids. J lost 8 bases, V lost 5 bases, and 11 bases had no gene match. Germline V lookup: CDR1 SGHAT, CDR2 FQNNGV. The DNA for the CDR3 is TGTGCCAGCAGCACAAACAGGGGAGAGGGCGAAAAACTGTTTTTT. Its protein is CASSTNRGEGEKLFF.